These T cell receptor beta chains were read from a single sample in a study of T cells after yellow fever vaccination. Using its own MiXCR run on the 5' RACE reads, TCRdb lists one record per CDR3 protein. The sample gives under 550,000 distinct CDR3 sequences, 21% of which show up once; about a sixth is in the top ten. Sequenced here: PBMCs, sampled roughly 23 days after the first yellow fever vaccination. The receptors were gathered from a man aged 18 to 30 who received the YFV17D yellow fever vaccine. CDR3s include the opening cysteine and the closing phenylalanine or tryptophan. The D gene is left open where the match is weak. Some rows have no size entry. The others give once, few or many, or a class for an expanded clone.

CASSPTSQGFSYEQYF | TGTGCCAGCTCACCAACATCACAGGGGTTCTCCTACGAGCAGTACTTC | NA | TRBV18 | TRBD1 | TRBJ2-7
CASSEAGWVTGTPLHF | TGTGCCAGCAGTGAAGCGGGGTGGGTTACGGGGACACCCCTCCACTTT | NA | TRBV2 | NA | TRBJ1-6
CSARDLYEQYF | TGCAGTGCTAGAGATTTATACGAGCAGTACTTC | NA | TRBV20-1 | NA | TRBJ2-7
CASSFGSPGELFF | TGTGCCAGCAGTTTCGGCAGTCCCGGGGAGCTGTTTTTT | NA | TRBV12-3/TRBV12-4 | NA | TRBJ2-2
CASSYSTGVNIQYF | TGTGCCAGCAGTTACTCGACCGGGGTAAACATTCAGTACTTC | NA | TRBV6-2/TRBV6-3 | NA | TRBJ2-4
CASSQAWVGQSDTEAFF | TGCGCCAGCAGCCAAGCCTGGGTCGGACAGTCGGACACTGAAGCTTTCTTT | few | TRBV4-3 | NA | TRBJ1-1
CASSLFLTSFTGELFF | TGTGCCAGCAGCTTGTTTCTAACTAGCTTTACCGGGGAGCTGTTTTTT | NA | TRBV5-6 | NA | TRBJ2-2
CSASGNTQETQYF | TGCAGTGCTAGTGGGAACACCCAAGAGACCCAGTACTTC | many | TRBV20-1 | NA | TRBJ2-5
CASSLEQGVRYEQYF | TGTGCCAGCAGCTTAGAGCAGGGGGTGAGGTACGAGCAGTACTTC | many | TRBV7-6 | TRBD1 | TRBJ2-7
CSARDRKGKTDTQYF | TGCAGTGCTAGAGATAGAAAAGGGAAAACAGATACGCAGTATTTT | few | TRBV20-1 | NA | TRBJ2-3
CASSFRWSIEKLFF | TGTGCCAGCAGCTTCCGGTGGAGCATTGAAAAACTGTTTTTT | NA | TRBV5-6 | NA | TRBJ1-4
CASRSRRGEGTGELFF | TGTGCCAGCCGGAGCCGACGCGGGGAAGGCACCGGGGAGCTGTTTTTT | many | TRBV27 | NA | TRBJ2-2
CASSWGRTGAQETQYF | TGCGCCAGCAGTTGGGGCAGGACCGGAGCTCAAGAGACCCAGTACTTC | many | TRBV5-1 | NA | TRBJ2-5
CASSWGQGSSTDTQYF | TGCGCCAGCAGCTGGGGACAGGGATCTAGCACAGATACGCAGTATTTT | few | TRBV5-1 | TRBD1 | TRBJ2-3
CASSPKGQGRETQYF | TGTGCCAGCAGTCCCAAGGGGCAGGGACGAGAGACCCAGTACTTC | many | TRBV11-2 | NA | TRBJ2-5
CASSYQPSGGTDTQYF | TGTGCCAGCAGTTACCAGCCTAGCGGGGGCACAGATACGCAGTATTTT | NA | TRBV6-5 | TRBD2 | TRBJ2-3